This T cell receptor (beta chain) was sequenced for a study of cytomegalovirus exposure and HLA in healthy donors. Across the whole study: Both the 120 validation repertoires and the approximately 700 first-cohort repertoires used the same platform, as reported by a later analysis.

The germline gives CDR1 LNHDA, CDR2 SQIVND (reference sequence). Trimming removed 7 bases at V and 4 bases at J, with 16 bases between. The CDR3 contains 14 residues. Some clones are missing from TCRdb's copy, which holds only in-frame ones; the method was immunoSEQ multiplex PCR. The table has 90,000 to 150,000 clones, around 85% seen once; the top ten hold about 2.2%. Many counts were recorded for this clone. What it recognizes is unknown. Broader study findings: TCR sequences were mostly rare, though some public TCRs occurred in many donors. It was reported that the classifier diagnosed cytomegalovirus status with high specificity and sensitivity in both the original and validation cohorts.

This chain links TRBV19 with TRBJ1-1, with D possibly being TRBD1 (5 bases). The sequence derives from a woman in her 30s in good health and CMV-seronegative. Sequencing was done on a sample of PBMCs. CDR3 loop: CASTPRQGFTEAFF. As DNA, the CDR3 is TGTGCCAGTACCCCTAGGCAGGGATTCACTGAAGCTTTCTTT.